A selection of T cell receptor beta chains follows, all from one sample in a study of blood T cell repertoires in COVID-19. TCRdb keeps only in-frame clones here, not all; method: immunoSEQ multiplex PCR. The table shows over 140,000 clones, with over 65% occurring only once. The sample consisted of peripheral blood. These receptors were obtained from a woman older than 75 with active or convalescent COVID-19. CDR3s include the opening cysteine and the closing phenylalanine or tryptophan. A D gene is named only where the DNA matches it firmly. The listing skips clone size in some rows; elsewhere it reads once, few, many or a size class.

j_gene: TRBJ2-1
abundance: .
d_gene: .
v_gene: TRBV9
CDR3nt: TGTGCCAGCAGCCCCACGGGACTTCGCTCCTACAATGAGCAGTTCTTC
CDR3aa: CASSPTGLRSYNEQFF

j_gene: TRBJ2-1
abundance: .
d_gene: .
v_gene: TRBV4-1
CDR3nt: TGCGCCAGCAGCCAAGGTTCCTTCTCTTCCTCCTACAATGAGCAGTTCTTC
CDR3aa: CASSQGSFSSSYNEQFF

j_gene: TRBJ1-2
abundance: .
d_gene: TRBD1
v_gene: TRBV15
CDR3nt: TGTGCCACCAGCAGGGGGGACAGGGGGGTTCTTAGTGGCTACACCTTC
CDR3aa: CATSRGDRGVLSGYTF

j_gene: TRBJ2-2
abundance: .
d_gene: .
v_gene: TRBV15
CDR3nt: TGTGCCACCAGCAGAGATCGGGGGTCGGCCGGGGAGCTGTTTTTT
CDR3aa: CATSRDRGSAGELFF

j_gene: TRBJ1-3
abundance: once
d_gene: .
v_gene: TRBV6-6
CDR3nt: TGTGCCAGCAGTTACTCTGCGGGTCTCGGAAACACCATATATTTT
CDR3aa: CASSYSAGLGNTIYF

j_gene: TRBJ2-7
abundance: .
d_gene: TRBD1
v_gene: TRBV30
CDR3nt: TGTGCCTGGTCCCGGGACAGGGCTAATCTTTACGAGCAGTACTTC
CDR3aa: CAWSRDRANLYEQYF

j_gene: TRBJ2-2
abundance: .
d_gene: TRBD1
v_gene: TRBV19
CDR3nt: TGTGCCAGTCGGGACAGACACACCGGGGAGCTGTTTTTT
CDR3aa: CASRDRHTGELFF

j_gene: TRBJ2-3
abundance: .
d_gene: TRBD1
v_gene: TRBV10-2
CDR3nt: TGCGCCAGCAGGAGGACAGGGATCACAGATACGCAGTATTTT
CDR3aa: CASRRTGITDTQYF

j_gene: TRBJ2-7
abundance: .
d_gene: .
v_gene: TRBV28
CDR3nt: TGTGCCATCCATAGCAATGGGGGGTACGAGCAGTACTTC
CDR3aa: CAIHSNGGYEQYF

j_gene: TRBJ2-1
abundance: .
d_gene: TRBD1
v_gene: TRBV6-5
CDR3nt: TGTGCCAGCAGACACAGGGGGGTCTCCTACAATGAGCAGTTCTTC
CDR3aa: CASRHRGVSYNEQFF

j_gene: TRBJ1-6
abundance: few
d_gene: .
v_gene: TRBV19
CDR3nt: TGTGCCAGTAGTGCACAGGGAATCAATTCACCCCTCCACTTT
CDR3aa: CASSAQGINSPLHF

j_gene: TRBJ1-1
abundance: few
d_gene: .
v_gene: TRBV13
CDR3nt: TGTGCCAGCAGCTTAGGGGTTGGAGTTCCGAGGATTTCCACTGAAGCTTTCTTT
CDR3aa: CASSLGVGVPRISTEAFF

j_gene: TRBJ1-6
abundance: .
d_gene: .
v_gene: TRBV6-1
CDR3nt: TGTGCCAGCAGTGAAAGGCAGGCTGCCTGGTCACCCCTCCACTTT
CDR3aa: CASSERQAAWSPLHF

j_gene: TRBJ2-7
abundance: .
d_gene: TRBD1
v_gene: TRBV6-5
CDR3nt: TGTGCCAGCAGTAGGACAGGACAAACCTACGAGCAGTACTTC
CDR3aa: CASSRTGQTYEQYF

j_gene: TRBJ2-3
abundance: many
d_gene: TRBD2
v_gene: TRBV6-1
CDR3nt: TGTGCCAGCAGTGAAGTTGGGGGGGGAGAAGATACGCAGTATTTT
CDR3aa: CASSEVGGGEDTQYF

j_gene: TRBJ1-2
abundance: .
d_gene: .
v_gene: TRBV18
CDR3nt: TGTGCCAGCTCACCAAACAGGGAAGGCTACACCTTC
CDR3aa: CASSPNREGYTF

j_gene: TRBJ2-7
abundance: .
d_gene: .
v_gene: TRBV7-9
CDR3nt: TGTGCCAGCAGCCGAGGCCAGGGTACATACGAGCAGTACTTC
CDR3aa: CASSRGQGTYEQYF

j_gene: TRBJ1-1
abundance: .
d_gene: .
v_gene: TRBV18
CDR3nt: TGTGCCAGCTCACCACCTTCAGGGGTCACTGAAGCTTTCTTT
CDR3aa: CASSPPSGVTEAFF

j_gene: TRBJ2-6
abundance: few
d_gene: .
v_gene: TRBV6-5
CDR3nt: TGTGCCAGCAGTTACTCCCGTTTCTCTGGGGCCAACGTCCTGACTTTC
CDR3aa: CASSYSRFSGANVLTF

j_gene: TRBJ1-5
abundance: .
d_gene: .
v_gene: TRBV28
CDR3nt: TGTGCCAGCAGTTCTAATCGGGAAAGAAGGGATCAGCCCCAGCATTTT
CDR3aa: CASSSNRERRDQPQHF

j_gene: TRBJ2-5
abundance: once
d_gene: TRBD1
v_gene: TRBV4-3
CDR3nt: TGCGCCAGCAGCCAAGATCGGGTGGGACAGGGGGCCGGGACCCAGTACTTC
CDR3aa: CASSQDRVGQGAGTQYF

j_gene: TRBJ1-1
abundance: .
d_gene: .
v_gene: TRBV10-3
CDR3nt: TGTGCCATTGGACGGGTGAGGGACACTGAAGCTTTCTTT
CDR3aa: CAIGRVRDTEAFF

j_gene: TRBJ1-1
abundance: .
d_gene: TRBD1
v_gene: TRBV5-1
CDR3nt: TGCGCCAGCAGCTTGAGATCAGCGGGACAGGGTGCCACTGAAGCTTTCTTT
CDR3aa: CASSLRSAGQGATEAFF

j_gene: TRBJ2-4
abundance: .
d_gene: .
v_gene: TRBV9
CDR3nt: TGTGCCAGCAGCGCCGGGACACAAGCCAAAAACATTCAGTACTTC
CDR3aa: CASSAGTQAKNIQYF

j_gene: TRBJ1-2
abundance: .
d_gene: TRBD1
v_gene: TRBV29-1
CDR3nt: TGCAGCGTTGGACAGGGCCTAAACTATGGCTACACCTTC
CDR3aa: CSVGQGLNYGYTF

j_gene: TRBJ1-6
abundance: .
d_gene: TRBD1
v_gene: TRBV5-1
CDR3nt: TGCGCCAGCAGCTTGGCGGACAGGGGTGGTTCACCCCTCCACTTT
CDR3aa: CASSLADRGGSPLHF

j_gene: TRBJ1-1
abundance: few
d_gene: .
v_gene: TRBV3-1/TRBV3-2
CDR3nt: TGTGCCAGCAGCCACCTAGGGCGGGGGCTAACGGGGGCTTTCTTT
CDR3aa: CASSHLGRGLTGAFF

j_gene: TRBJ2-5
abundance: .
d_gene: TRBD2
v_gene: TRBV7-2
CDR3nt: TGTGCCAGCGCCACAGTTTCGGGGGGTAGGGAGACCCAGTACTTC
CDR3aa: CASATVSGGRETQYF

j_gene: TRBJ1-3
abundance: .
d_gene: .
v_gene: TRBV15
CDR3nt: TGTGCCACCAGCAGAGCTGAGGGTGAGGGTAACACCATATATTTT
CDR3aa: CATSRAEGEGNTIYF

j_gene: TRBJ2-1
abundance: .
d_gene: TRBD2
v_gene: TRBV11-3
CDR3nt: TGTGCCAGCAGCCCTGGGCCAGCGGGGAAGAATGAGCAGTTCTTC
CDR3aa: CASSPGPAGKNEQFF

j_gene: TRBJ1-1
abundance: .
d_gene: .
v_gene: TRBV28
CDR3nt: TGTGCCAGCAGTTCCATCACAGGGTCGATGAACACTGAAGCTTTCTTT
CDR3aa: CASSSITGSMNTEAFF

j_gene: TRBJ1-4
abundance: .
d_gene: TRBD1
v_gene: TRBV7-9
CDR3nt: TGTGCCAGCAGCAGGCGACAGGGGCTTAATGAAAAACTGTTTTTT
CDR3aa: CASSRRQGLNEKLFF